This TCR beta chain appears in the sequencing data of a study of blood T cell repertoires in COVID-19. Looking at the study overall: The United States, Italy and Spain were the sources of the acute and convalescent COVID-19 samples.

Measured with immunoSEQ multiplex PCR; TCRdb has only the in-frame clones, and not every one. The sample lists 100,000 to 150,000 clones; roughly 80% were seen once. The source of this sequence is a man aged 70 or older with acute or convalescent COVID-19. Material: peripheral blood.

The CDR3 protein is CASSQTDSNQPQHF. DNA of the CDR3: TGTGCCAGCTCACAGACAGATAGCAATCAGCCCCAGCATTTT. V is TRBV18 and J is TRBJ1-5; D is perhaps TRBD1 (5 bases). The CDR3 consists of 14 residues. Per germline, CDR1 KGHSH and CDR2 LQKENI. Trimming left V 4 bases short and J 0 bases short, with 7 bases between.